A single sample gave rise to the 21 T cell receptor beta chains below, sequenced in a study of control samples from healthy donors and cancer patients. The protocol was immunoSEQ multiplex PCR, while the TCRdb copy is restricted to in-frame clones and leaves out a portion. The table has tens of thousands of clones, 95% to 97% seen once; the top ten hold under 2%. Sequencing was carried out using blood. These receptors were collected from a woman in her twenties or thirties in good health.

Only one count was recorded for this clone. The chain employs TRBV7-9 and TRBJ2-7; 7 bases match TRBD1. J was trimmed by 2 bases and V by 6 bases; bases with no gene match: 7. The germline CDR1 and CDR2 sequences are SEHNR and FQNEAQ (reference sequence). CDR3 length: 14 amino acids. The CDR3 loop is CASSRTGATYEQYF. CDR3 nucleotides: TGTGCCAGCAGTAGGACAGGTGCTACCTACGAGCAGTACTTC.

The chain has TRBV19 and TRBJ2-1; 7 nucleotides line up with TRBD2. V shed 5 bases, J shed 4 bases, and the junction held 11 bases outside the gene matches. The CDR3 contains 16 residues. CDR1 LNHDA and CDR2 SQIVND come from the germline V gene (reference sequence). CDR3 coding DNA: TGTGCCAGTAGTCCTCTCGGGGCGGGAGCGTACAATGAGCAGTTCTTC. Its protein is CASSPLGAGAYNEQFF.

This rearrangement joins TRBV28 to TRBJ1-1, with a weak D call TRBD1 (6 bases). From germline, CDR1 is MDHEN and CDR2 SYDVKM. This CDR3 comprises 14 residues. V was clipped by 8 bases and J by 2 bases, with 15 bases between them. The DNA for the CDR3 is TGTGCCAGCTTAGGGGGGGGGATAAACACTGAAGCTTTCTTT. It translates to CASLGGGINTEAFF.

This chain links TRBV9 with TRBJ1-1; D is possibly TRBD1 (5 bases). The CDR3 length is 15 residues. V was shortened by 0 bases and J by 1 base, with 10 bases between the two germline ends. Germline V gives CDR1 SGDLS, CDR2 YYNGEE. The CDR3 protein is CASSVAPGTNTEAFF. The CDR3 coding sequence is TGTGCCAGCAGCGTAGCTCCAGGGACGAACACTGAAGCTTTCTTT.

This clone was observed once. The chain has TRBV7-6 and TRBJ2-3; TRBD1 aligns across 8 bases. The CDR3 contains 18 residues. Germline trimming cut 5 bases from V and 1 base from J; bases unmatched to any gene: 14. The germline gives CDR1 SGHVS, CDR2 FNYEAQ. The CDR3 loop reads CASSPRSPTTGGTDTQYF. CDR3 in DNA: TGTGCCAGCAGCCCTAGGTCCCCAACGACAGGGGGCACAGATACGCAGTATTTT.

Worth noting for this clone: Other DNA sequences in the same sample also yield this CDR3. The chain combines TRBV6-5 with TRBJ2-2; 8 bases are shared with TRBD1. The length of the CDR3 is 15 residues. The J segment lost 8 bases and the V segment lost 7 bases, leaving 12 bases of the junction unmatched. The germline gives CDR1 MNHEY, CDR2 SVGAGI. The CDR3 sequence is CASMRQGASLGELFF. The CDR3 coding sequence is TGTGCCAGCATGAGGCAGGGGGCCTCCTTGGGGGAGCTGTTTTTT.

The genes are TRBV14 and TRBJ1-1; no clear D. Germline lookup yields CDR1 SGHDN and CDR2 FVKESK. V dropped 6 bases and J dropped 8 bases, with 16 bases sitting between them. The CDR3 length is 13 residues. The CDR3 DNA is TGTGCCAGCAGGCAAACCGGGAGACCCGAAGCTTTCTTT. Its translation: CASRQTGRPEAFF.

The chain uses TRBV6-5 and TRBJ2-5; 8 positions match TRBD1. V lost 4 bases and J lost 4; bases outside the gene matches: 2. This CDR3 is 13 amino acids long. The germline gives CDR1 MNHEY, CDR2 SVGAGI. The DNA for the CDR3 is TGTGCCAGCAGTTGGACAGGGTCAGAGACCCAGTACTTC. Amino acid sequence: CASSWTGSETQYF.

This sequence joins TRBV5-4 and TRBJ1-4, with 9 bases aligning to TRBD1. Germline CDR1 is SGHNT and CDR2 is YYREEE (reference sequence). This CDR3 comprises 14 residues. J lost 8 bases, V lost 4 bases, and 6 bases had no gene match. The CDR3 loop reads CASSPGQGREKLFF. The DNA of the CDR3 is TGTGCCAGCAGCCCGGGACAGGGAAGGGAAAAACTGTTTTTT.

V gene TRBV28 combines with J gene TRBJ2-1; D unclear. Trimming stripped 2 bases from V and 6 bases from J, with 11 bases between. The CDR3 consists of 14 residues. Germline V gene lookup returns CDR1 MDHEN and CDR2 SYDVKM. In DNA, the CDR3 is TGTGCCAGCAGTTTACCGGGCGCCTCCAATGAGCAGTTCTTC. Protein: CASSLPGASNEQFF. Using reference TRBV28 and TRBJ2-1 for the parts outside the CDR3, the full variable domain is DVKVTQSSRYLVKRTGEKVFLECVQDMDHENMFWYRQDPGLGLRLIYFSYDVKMKEKGDIPEGYSVSREKKERFSLILESASTNQTSMYLCASSLPGASNEQFFGPGTRLTVL.

This sequence joins TRBV6-5 and TRBJ1-2; D possibly corresponds to TRBD1 (6 bases). CDR3 length: 14 residues. The V gene lost 3 bases and the J gene lost 6 bases, with 14 bases spanning the gap. Germline V gene sequence: CDR1 MNHEY, CDR2 SVGAGI. The CDR3 here is CASSYQGGNDGYTF. As DNA, the CDR3 is TGTGCCAGCAGTTATCAAGGGGGAAATGATGGCTACACCTTC.

The V call is TRBV6-1, the J call TRBJ1-1, with a weak D call TRBD1 (6 bases). CDR1 MNHNS and CDR2 SASEGT come from the germline V gene. The CDR3 covers 14 residues. V shed 2 bases and J shed 5 bases, with 12 bases lying between them. CDR3 in amino acids: CASSETGHGTEAFF. The CDR3 DNA reads as TGTGCCAGCAGTGAAACGGGACATGGAACTGAAGCTTTCTTT.

V usage is TRBV4-1 and J usage is TRBJ2-2, with 8 positions matching TRBD2. Germline CDR1 MGHRA, CDR2 YSYEKL. CDR3 size: 14 residues. With 8 bases clipped from V and 3 bases from J, the junction kept 5 bases outside the gene matches. CDR3 coding DNA: TGCGCCAGCTCAGAGCGGGGGCACACCGGGGAGCTGTTTTTT. The encoded protein is CASSERGHTGELFF.

This clone was observed a few times. The chain recombines TRBV6-1 with TRBJ1-6; no reliable D call. The CDR3 covers 14 residues. The V gene lost 3 bases and the J gene lost 7 bases, with 10 bases spanning the gap. Per germline, CDR1 MNHNS and CDR2 SASEGT. This chain's CDR3 is CASSEDGENSPLHF. The CDR3 DNA follows: TGTGCCAGCAGTGAGGACGGAGAGAATTCACCCCTCCACTTT.

V is TRBV19 and J is TRBJ1-6, with D tentatively TRBD1 (6 bases). The CDR3 contains 15 residues. The V and J ends lost 4 bases and 7 bases respectively, with 14 bases between them. In germline, CDR1 is LNHDA, CDR2 SQIVND (reference sequence). The CDR3 nucleotides are TGTGCCAGTAGTACGAACAGGGATAGGAATTCACCCCTCCACTTT. It encodes CASSTNRDRNSPLHF.

The chain has TRBV24-1 and TRBJ2-3; TRBD2 might be the D (5 bases). Germline V gene lookup returns CDR1 KGHDR and CDR2 SFDVKD. Trimming cost V 4 bases and J 4 bases, with 11 bases left between them. CDR3 length: 14 amino acids. The CDR3, as DNA: TGTGCCACCAGTGACACCCGAGGGCCAGATACGCAGTATTTT. Amino acids: CATSDTRGPDTQYF.

The chain is built from TRBV5-1 and TRBJ2-1; 7 bases map to TRBD1. The CDR3 is 15 amino acids. After removal of 2 bases from V and 4 bases from J, the junction contained 6 bases not matched to a gene. The germline gives CDR1 SGHRS, CDR2 YFSETQ. The CDR3 DNA reads as TGCGCCAGCAGCTTAGCCGGGACAGTGTACAATGAGCAGTTCTTC. This codes for CASSLAGTVYNEQFF.

The gene calls are TRBV5-4 and TRBJ2-1, with a possible D match to TRBD2 (6 bases). This CDR3 has 14 amino acids. The germline gives CDR1 SGHNT, CDR2 YYREEE (reference sequence). Trimming pared 6 bases from V and 10 bases from J, leaving 20 bases between. CDR3 in amino acids: CASNRDLAPAEQFF. In DNA, the CDR3 is TGTGCCAGCAACCGGGACTTGGCCCCGGCCGAGCAGTTCTTC.

The V gene is TRBV19, the J gene TRBJ2-5, with 8 bases identical to TRBD2. Germline loops: CDR1 LNHDA, CDR2 SQIVND (reference sequence). V dropped 5 bases and J dropped 4; count of bases not matched to a gene: 6. The CDR3 covers 14 residues. The CDR3, as DNA: TGTGCCAGTAGTGCCGGGGGGGCGCGAGAGACCCAGTACTTC. It codes for CASSAGGARETQYF.

The rearrangement joins TRBV30 to TRBJ1-5; no firm D call. Looked up from germline, CDR1 is GTSNPN and CDR2 is SVGIG (reference sequence). The V gene lost 1 base and the J gene lost 7 bases, with 11 bases spanning the gap. CDR3 size: 13 residues. The CDR3 sequence: CAWSGADWQPQHF. CDR3 sequence (DNA): TGTGCCTGGAGTGGGGCGGACTGGCAGCCCCAGCATTTT. Full variable domain (outside the CDR3, taken from reference TRBV30 and TRBJ1-5): SQTIHQWPATLVQPVGSPLSLECTVEGTSNPNLYWYRQAAGRGLQLLFYSVGIGQISSEVPQNLSASRPQDRQFILSSKKLLLSDSGFYLCAWSGADWQPQHFGDGTRLSIL.

The chain joins TRBV10-3 to TRBJ1-2, with a weak D call TRBD1 (5 bases). The germline V gene encodes CDR1 ENHRY and CDR2 SYGVKD. The V and J ends lost 4 bases and 10 bases respectively, with 10 bases between them. The CDR3 totals 11 residues. CDR3 in DNA: TGTGCCATCAGTGGGGACGGTGCCTACACCTTC. Protein sequence: CAISGDGAYTF.